This entry concerns a single TCR beta chain. Its antigen is as yet unknown. The sequencing template was cDNA reverse transcribed from extracted RNA. Using immunoSEQ multiplex PCR, the repertoire was profiled, and TCRdb retains in-frame clones only, with some absent. The sample yields a few hundred thousand clones, about 61% seen once. The sample belongs to a study of CD8+ T cells in alopecia areata. CDR3 length equals 13 residues. Looked up from germline, CDR1 is SGHTA and CDR2 is FQGNSA. V lost 9 bases to trimming and J lost 7 bases, with 13 bases between them. Cell sorting on a FACSAria was used to separate CD4+ and CD8+ T cells from the PBMCs. Findings and caveats of the study: Alphabeta T cells residing in normal skin are also sequenced in scalp samples. Clonality was higher in lesional than normal scalp, especially in alopecia totalis/universalis.

V usage is TRBV7-2 and J usage is TRBJ1-6; D is perhaps TRBD1 (5 bases). The sequence came from a human donor in good health. Sequencing input: CD8+ T cells sorted from blood. The CDR3 loop is CAREDKINSPLHF. DNA for the CDR3: TGTGCCAGAGAGGACAAGATCAATTCACCCCTCCACTTT.